The 14 T cell receptor beta chains below were found in one sample sequenced in a study of blood T cell dynamics during melanoma immunotherapy (dated by TCRdb to about 2020). The intended sense of this specimen's time point label: week 3, after first cycle of checkpoint inhibitor. Library creation used the immunoSEQ multiplex PCR assay. Here the immuneACCESS table is served through TCRdb, limited to in-frame sequences with V and J called. Missing clones are a known gap in these copies; in checked studies unresolved V genes cover under half, and the rest lacks a known reason. The sample yields about 6,700 clones; approximately 81% were counted once. The ten largest clonotypes hold roughly a third of the sample. The specimen comprised blood, sampled from a patient treated with checkpoint blockade. All receptors derive from a human donor with melanoma. Some clones in this sample may be carry-over from other donors' samples.

This clone was found a few times. This chain uses TRBV7-2 with TRBJ2-7; D unresolved. Germline CDR1 reads SGHTA; CDR2 reads FQGNSA. Trimming took 6 bases from V and 4 from J, leaving 10 bases between them. The CDR3 sequence is 12 residues long. The CDR3 DNA follows: TGTGCCAGCAGTCTGAGCAAGTACGAGCAGTACTTC. This sequence encodes CASSLSKYEQYF.

The rearrangement uses TRBV7-2 and TRBJ2-7; TRBD1 agrees at 7 bases. Germline lookup yields CDR1 SGHTA and CDR2 FQGNSA. The V gene end was trimmed by 6 bases and the J gene end by 3 bases; junction bases not matched to a gene: 8. This CDR3 is 14 amino acids long. The CDR3 sequence is CASRRTGVGYEQYF. In DNA, the CDR3 is TGTGCCAGCAGAAGAACAGGGGTAGGCTACGAGCAGTACTTC.

This clone has just one count. This chain uses TRBV13 with TRBJ2-7; 9 bases agree with TRBD1. The germline V gene has CDR1 PRHDT and CDR2 FYEKMQ (reference sequence). The CDR3 consists of 17 residues. V lost 1 base, J lost 7 bases, and 14 bases stayed unmatched. CDR3 protein: CASSLVAAWTGAGEQYF. The CDR3, as DNA: TGTGCCAGCAGCTTAGTGGCCGCTTGGACAGGGGCAGGGGAGCAGTACTTC.

The gene calls are TRBV11-2 and TRBJ2-3; D call uncertain. CDR1 SGHAT and CDR2 FQNNGV come from the germline V gene. Deletions cut 5 bases from V and 2 bases from J, with 8 bases between. The CDR3 runs to 13 residues. The CDR3 protein is CASSRDLTDTQYF. In DNA, the CDR3 is TGTGCCAGCAGCCGTGACCTCACAGATACGCAGTATTTT.

The gene calls are TRBV28 and TRBJ1-2; D might be TRBD1 (5 bases). V lost 6 bases to trimming and J lost 4 bases, with 12 bases between them. This CDR3 spans 13 amino acids. The germline V gene has CDR1 MDHEN and CDR2 SYDVKM. The CDR3: CASRAGTSYGYTF. The CDR3 DNA follows: TGTGCCAGCAGAGCGGGGACTTCCTATGGCTACACCTTC.

The V and J genes are TRBV11-2 and TRBJ2-3; possibly TRBD2 for D (5 bases). Germline V gene data show CDR1 as SGHAT and CDR2 as FQNNGV. Trimming cost V 4 bases and J 7 bases, with 9 bases left between them. CDR3 length: 12 amino acids. This CDR3 reads CASSSERNTQYF. For the CDR3, the DNA is TGTGCCAGCAGCTCCGAGCGGAATACGCAGTATTTT.

The chain employs TRBV15 and TRBJ1-5, with TRBD1 as a possible D gene (5 bases). V was shortened by 4 bases and J by 3 bases, with 10 bases between the two germline ends. This CDR3 spans 14 amino acids. Germline lookup yields CDR1 LNHNV and CDR2 YYDKDF (reference sequence). CDR3 sequence: CATSTGRTNQPQHF. CDR3 sequence (DNA): TGTGCCACCAGCACGGGACGGACCAATCAGCCCCAGCATTTT.

J is TRBJ2-1 and V is TRBV6-1, with D uncertain. The CDR3 runs 15 residues. Trimming cost V 3 bases and J 1 base, with 10 bases left between them. CDR1 and CDR2 from the germline V gene are MNHNS and SASEGT. The DNA of the CDR3 is TGTGCCAGCAGTGAGGAACTCGTATCCTACAATGAGCAGTTCTTC. Translated, it gives CASSEELVSYNEQFF.

The chain uses TRBV10-1 and TRBJ2-3; TRBD1 matches 10 bases. V lost 4 bases to trimming and J lost 5 bases; unmatched junction nucleotides: 3. Germline CDR1 reads WNHNN; CDR2 reads SYGVQD (reference sequence). CDR3 length: 14 amino acids. The CDR3 sequence: CASSGQGAGDTQYF. CDR3 bases: TGCGCCAGCAGTGGACAGGGGGCGGGAGATACGCAGTATTTT.

The chain joins TRBV9 to TRBJ2-7, with 7 nucleotides matching TRBD1. This CDR3 is built from 16 residues. The V gene's germline CDR1 is SGDLS and CDR2 YYNGEE. The V gene end was trimmed by 4 bases and the J gene end by 0 bases; junction bases not matched to a gene: 10. Written as DNA, the CDR3 is TGTGCCAGCAGCATTAAAATACAGGGGACCTCCTACGAGCAGTACTTC. It encodes CASSIKIQGTSYEQYF.

This clone has a handful of counts. This chain joins TRBV5-5 and TRBJ1-5; possible D gene TRBD1, 5 bases. The germline gives CDR1 SGHKS, CDR2 YYEKEE (reference sequence). This CDR3 comprises 15 residues. V was pared by 0 bases and J by 0 bases, with 7 bases between. CDR3 loop: CASSLAGNSNQPQHF. The CDR3 nucleotides read TGTGCCAGCAGCTTGGCAGGGAATAGCAATCAGCCCCAGCATTTT.

This chain joins TRBV4-1 and TRBJ1-1; D is perhaps TRBD1 (5 bases). V lost 3 bases, J lost 0 bases, and 11 bases lay in between. Germline-derived CDR1 and CDR2 are MGHRA and YSYEKL. This CDR3 is 15 amino acids long. CDR3 nucleotides: TGCGCCAGCAGCCAGACAGACCTTATGAACACTGAAGCTTTCTTT. This encodes CASSQTDLMNTEAFF.

This clone was recorded only once. The genes are TRBV11-3 and TRBJ2-7; unclear D gene. Trimming took off 7 bases at V and 6 bases at J, with 16 bases between the two ends. Germline V gene sequence: CDR1 SGHNT, CDR2 YENEEA. The CDR3 is 13 residues long. The CDR3 region is CASTHSVLGEQYF. In DNA, the CDR3 is TGTGCCAGCACGCACTCGGTTCTGGGCGAGCAGTACTTC. Filled out from reference TRBV11-3 and TRBJ2-7, the complete variable domain reads EAGVVQSPRYKIIEKKQPVAFWCNPISGHNTLYWYLQNLGQGPELLIRYENEEAVDDSQLPKDRFSAERLKGVDSTLKIQPAELGDSAVYLCASTHSVLGEQYFGPGTRLTVT.

The V call is TRBV5-1, the J call TRBJ2-3; 10 nucleotides agree with TRBD2. The V segment lost 4 bases and the J segment 1 base; nucleotides outside the gene matches: 6. The CDR3 length is 16 residues. From germline, CDR1 is SGHRS and CDR2 YFSETQ. The CDR3 DNA reads as TGCGCCAGCAGCCCCCCGAGCGGGGGGGGCACAGATACGCAGTATTTT. It codes for CASSPPSGGGTDTQYF.